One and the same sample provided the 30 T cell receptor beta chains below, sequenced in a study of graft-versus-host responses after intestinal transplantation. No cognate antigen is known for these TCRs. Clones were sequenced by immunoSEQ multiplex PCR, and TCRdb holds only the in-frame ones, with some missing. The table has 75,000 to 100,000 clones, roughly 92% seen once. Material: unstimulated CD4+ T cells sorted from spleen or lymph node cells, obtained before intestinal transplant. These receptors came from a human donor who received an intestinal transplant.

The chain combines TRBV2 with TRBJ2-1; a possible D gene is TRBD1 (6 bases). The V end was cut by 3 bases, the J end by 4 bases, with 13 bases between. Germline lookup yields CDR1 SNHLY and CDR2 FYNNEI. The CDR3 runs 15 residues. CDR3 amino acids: CASSEEQGYYNEQFF. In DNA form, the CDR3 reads TGTGCCAGCAGTGAGGAACAGGGCTATTACAATGAGCAGTTCTTC.

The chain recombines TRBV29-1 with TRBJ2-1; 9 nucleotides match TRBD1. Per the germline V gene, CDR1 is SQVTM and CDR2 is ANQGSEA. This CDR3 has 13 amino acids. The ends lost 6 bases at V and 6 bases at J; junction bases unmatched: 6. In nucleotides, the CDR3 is TGCAGCGTCGGATTGACAGGGGGCAATGAGCAGTTCTTC. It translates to CSVGLTGGNEQFF.

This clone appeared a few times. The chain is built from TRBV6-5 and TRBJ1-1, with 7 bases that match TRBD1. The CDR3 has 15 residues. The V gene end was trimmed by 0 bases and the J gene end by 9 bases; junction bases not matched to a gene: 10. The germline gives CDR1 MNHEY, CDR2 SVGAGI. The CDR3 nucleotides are TGTGCCAGCAGTTACTCGGGGACAGCCGAACTAAAAGCTTTCTTT. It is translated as CASSYSGTAELKAFF.

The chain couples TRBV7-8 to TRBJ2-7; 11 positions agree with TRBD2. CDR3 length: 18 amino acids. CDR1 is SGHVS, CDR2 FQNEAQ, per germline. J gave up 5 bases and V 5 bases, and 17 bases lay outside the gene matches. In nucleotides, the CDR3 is TGTGCCAGCAGCCGGGGACTAGCGGATCTAGGGCGGACCCACGAGCAGTACTTC. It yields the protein CASSRGLADLGRTHEQYF. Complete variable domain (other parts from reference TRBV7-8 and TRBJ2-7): GAGVSQSPRYKVAKRGQDVALRCDPISGHVSLFWYQQALGQGPEFLTYFQNEAQLDKSGLPSDRFFAERPEGSVSTLKIQRTQQEDSAVYLCASSRGLADLGRTHEQYFGPGTRLTVT.

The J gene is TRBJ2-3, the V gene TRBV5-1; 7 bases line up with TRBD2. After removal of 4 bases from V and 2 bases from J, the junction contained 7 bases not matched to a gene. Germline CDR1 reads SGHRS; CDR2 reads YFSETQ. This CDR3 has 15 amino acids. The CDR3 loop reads CASSPAGRDTDTQYF. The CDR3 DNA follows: TGCGCCAGCAGCCCAGCGGGGAGGGACACAGATACGCAGTATTTT.

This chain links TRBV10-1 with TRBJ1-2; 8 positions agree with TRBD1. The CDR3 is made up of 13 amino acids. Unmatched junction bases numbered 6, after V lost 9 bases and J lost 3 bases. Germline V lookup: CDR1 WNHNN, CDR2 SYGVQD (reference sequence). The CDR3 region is CASNTQGDYGYTF. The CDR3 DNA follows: TGCGCCAGTAACACACAGGGGGACTATGGCTACACCTTC.

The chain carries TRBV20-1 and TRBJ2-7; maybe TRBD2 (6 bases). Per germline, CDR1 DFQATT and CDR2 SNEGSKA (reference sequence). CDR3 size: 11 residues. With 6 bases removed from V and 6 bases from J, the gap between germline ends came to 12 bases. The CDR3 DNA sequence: TGCAGTGCGGCGGGACGGGGCGAGCAGTACTTC. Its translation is CSAAGRGEQYF.

The chain's CDR3 is CASSPRLAGGRHEQYF. The DNA of the CDR3 is TGTGCCAGCAGCCCTCGCCTAGCGGGGGGAAGGCACGAGCAGTACTTC. The genes are TRBV21-1 and TRBJ2-7; whether TRBD2, the table's D call, matches the DNA was not checked. TRBV21-1 is given as a pseudogene. This CDR3 contains 16 residues.

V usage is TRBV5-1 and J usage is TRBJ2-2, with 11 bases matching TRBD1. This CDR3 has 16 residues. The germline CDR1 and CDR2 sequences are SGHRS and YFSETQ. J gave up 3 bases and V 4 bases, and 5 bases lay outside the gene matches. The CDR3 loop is CASSPWTGGDTGELFF. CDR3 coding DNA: TGCGCCAGCAGCCCCTGGACAGGGGGCGACACCGGGGAGCTGTTTTTT.

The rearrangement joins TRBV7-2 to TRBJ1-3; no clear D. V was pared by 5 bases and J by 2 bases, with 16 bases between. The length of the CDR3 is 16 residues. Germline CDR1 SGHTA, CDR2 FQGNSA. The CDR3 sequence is CASSAQMRATGNTIYF. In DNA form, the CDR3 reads TGTGCCAGCAGCGCCCAAATGAGGGCGACTGGAAACACCATATATTTT.

The chain's CDR3 is CASSQGFGDRANYGYTF. CDR3 sequence (DNA): TGTGCCAGCAGCCAAGGCTTTGGGGACAGAGCTAACTATGGCTACACCTTC. This sequence joins TRBV14 and TRBJ1-2; 7 bases map to TRBD1. This CDR3 contains 17 residues. Germline assignment: CDR1 SGHDN and CDR2 FVKESK. J was trimmed by 0 bases and V by 1 base; bases with no gene match: 8.

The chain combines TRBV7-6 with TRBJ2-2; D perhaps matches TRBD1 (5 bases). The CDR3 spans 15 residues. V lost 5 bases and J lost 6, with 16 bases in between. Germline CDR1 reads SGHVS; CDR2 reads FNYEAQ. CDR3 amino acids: CASSPIRPGPGELFF. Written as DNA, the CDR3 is TGTGCCAGCAGCCCCATCCGCCCAGGGCCCGGGGAGCTGTTTTTT.

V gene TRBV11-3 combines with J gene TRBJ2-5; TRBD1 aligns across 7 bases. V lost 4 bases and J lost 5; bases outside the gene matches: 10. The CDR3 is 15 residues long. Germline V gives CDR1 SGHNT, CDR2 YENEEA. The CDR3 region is CASSSGRGSFETQYF. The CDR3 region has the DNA TGTGCCAGCAGCTCGGGCAGGGGGTCTTTTGAGACCCAGTACTTC.

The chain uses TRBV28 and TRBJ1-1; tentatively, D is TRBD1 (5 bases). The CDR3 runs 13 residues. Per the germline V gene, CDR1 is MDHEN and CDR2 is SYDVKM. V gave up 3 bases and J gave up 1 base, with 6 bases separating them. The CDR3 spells CASSLTANTEAFF. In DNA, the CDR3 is TGTGCCAGCAGTTTGACAGCGAACACTGAAGCTTTCTTT.

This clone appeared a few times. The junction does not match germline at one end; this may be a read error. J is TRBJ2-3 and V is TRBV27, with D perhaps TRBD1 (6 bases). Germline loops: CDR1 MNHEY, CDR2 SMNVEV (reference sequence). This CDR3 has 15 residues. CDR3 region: CASSLSGTLADTQYF. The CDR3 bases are TGTGCCAGCAGTCTATCCGGGACACTGGCAGATACGCAGTATTTT.

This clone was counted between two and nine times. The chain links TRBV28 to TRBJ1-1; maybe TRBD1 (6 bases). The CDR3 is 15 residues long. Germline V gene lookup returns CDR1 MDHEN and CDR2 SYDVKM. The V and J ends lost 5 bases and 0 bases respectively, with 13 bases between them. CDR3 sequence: CASSPPTGMNTEAFF. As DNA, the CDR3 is TGTGCCAGCAGTCCCCCGACAGGTATGAACACTGAAGCTTTCTTT.

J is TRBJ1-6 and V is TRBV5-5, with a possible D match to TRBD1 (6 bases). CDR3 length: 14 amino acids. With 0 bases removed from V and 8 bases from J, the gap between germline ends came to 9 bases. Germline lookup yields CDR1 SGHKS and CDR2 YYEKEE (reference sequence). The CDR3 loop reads CASSLVAGDSPLHF. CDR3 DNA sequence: TGTGCCAGCAGCTTGGTAGCAGGGGATTCACCCCTCCACTTT.

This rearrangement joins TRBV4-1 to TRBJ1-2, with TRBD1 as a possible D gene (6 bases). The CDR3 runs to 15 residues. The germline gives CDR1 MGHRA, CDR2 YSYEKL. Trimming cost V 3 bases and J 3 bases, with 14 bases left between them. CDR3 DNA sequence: TGCGCCAGCAGCCACCCTAACAGGGAGCACTATGGCTACACCTTC. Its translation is CASSHPNREHYGYTF.

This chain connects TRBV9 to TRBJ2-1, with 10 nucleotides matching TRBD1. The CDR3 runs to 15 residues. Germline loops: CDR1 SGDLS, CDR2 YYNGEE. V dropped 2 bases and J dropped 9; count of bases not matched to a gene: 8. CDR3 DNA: TGTGCCAGCAGCGTCAGCCCGACAGGGGGCAGTGAGCAGTTCTTC. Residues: CASSVSPTGGSEQFF.

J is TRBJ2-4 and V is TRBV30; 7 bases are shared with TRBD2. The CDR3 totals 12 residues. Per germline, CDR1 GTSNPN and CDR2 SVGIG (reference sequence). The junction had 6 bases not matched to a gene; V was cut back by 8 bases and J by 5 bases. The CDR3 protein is CASGTGENIQYF. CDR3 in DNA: TGTGCCAGCGGGACCGGGGAAAACATTCAGTACTTC. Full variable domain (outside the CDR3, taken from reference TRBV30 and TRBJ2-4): SQTIHQWPATLVQPVGSPLSLECTVEGTSNPNLYWYRQAAGRGLQLLFYSVGIGQISSEVPQNLSASRPQDRQFILSSKKLLLSDSGFYLCASGTGENIQYFGAGTRLSVL.

The CDR3 region is CASSLSGTGSDEKLFF. CDR3 bases: TGTGCCAGCAGCCTCTCCGGGACAGGGTCGGATGAAAAACTGTTTTTT. The chain is built from TRBV7-9 and TRBJ1-4, with 9 bases matching TRBD1. Trimming cost V 5 bases and J 6 bases; bases outside gene matches: 10. Germline V lookup: CDR1 SEHNR, CDR2 FQNEAQ (reference sequence). There are 16 residues in the CDR3. Combining the CDR3 with reference TRBV7-9 and TRBJ1-4 gives the whole variable domain DTGVSQNPRHKITKRGQNVTFRCDPISEHNRLYWYRQTLGQGPEFLTYFQNEAQLEKSRLLSDRFSAERPKGSFSTLEIQRTEQGDSAMYLCASSLSGTGSDEKLFFGSGTQLSVL.

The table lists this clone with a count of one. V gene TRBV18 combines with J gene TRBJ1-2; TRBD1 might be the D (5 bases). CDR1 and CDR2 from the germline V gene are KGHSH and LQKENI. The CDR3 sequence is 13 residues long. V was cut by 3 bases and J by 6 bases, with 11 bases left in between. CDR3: CASSPRGLDGYTF. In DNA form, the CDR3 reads TGTGCCAGCTCACCGCGGGGGTTGGATGGCTACACCTTC.

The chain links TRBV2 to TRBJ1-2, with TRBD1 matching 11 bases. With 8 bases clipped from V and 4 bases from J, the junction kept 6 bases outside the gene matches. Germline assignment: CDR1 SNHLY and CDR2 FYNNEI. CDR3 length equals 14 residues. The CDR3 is CASRTGGVGYGYTF. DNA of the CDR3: TGTGCCAGCCGGACAGGGGGCGTAGGCTATGGCTACACCTTC.

In DNA, the CDR3 is TGTGCCAGTAGTATAGTTGGTGTGGGGGCGGACACTGAAGCTTTCTTT. This gives the protein CASSIVGVGADTEAFF. The chain uses TRBV19 and TRBJ1-1; D is possibly TRBD1 (6 bases). Germline CDR1 reads LNHDA; CDR2 reads SQIVND (reference sequence). V was cut by 1 base and J by 3 bases, with 15 bases left in between. The length of the CDR3 is 16 residues.

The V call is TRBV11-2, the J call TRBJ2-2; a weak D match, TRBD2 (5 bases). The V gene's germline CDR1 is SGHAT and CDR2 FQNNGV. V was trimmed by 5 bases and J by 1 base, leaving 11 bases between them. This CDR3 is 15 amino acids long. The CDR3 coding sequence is TGTGCCAGCAGCCAAGAGGCGGGGAACACCGGGGAGCTGTTTTTT. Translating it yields CASSQEAGNTGELFF. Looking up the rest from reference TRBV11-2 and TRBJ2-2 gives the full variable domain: EAGVAQSPRYKIIEKRQSVAFWCNPISGHATLYWYQQILGQGPKLLIQFQNNGVVDDSQLPKDRFSAERLKGVDSTLKIQPAKLEDSAVYLCASSQEAGNTGELFFGEGSRLTVL.

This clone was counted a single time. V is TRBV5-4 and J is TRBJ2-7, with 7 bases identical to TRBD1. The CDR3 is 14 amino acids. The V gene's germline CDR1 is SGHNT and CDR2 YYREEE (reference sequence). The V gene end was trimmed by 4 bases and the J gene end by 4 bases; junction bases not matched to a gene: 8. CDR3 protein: CASSLGPGGYEQYF. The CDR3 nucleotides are TGTGCCAGCAGCCTGGGACCAGGGGGTTACGAGCAGTACTTC. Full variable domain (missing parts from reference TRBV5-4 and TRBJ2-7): ETGVTQSPTHLIKTRGQQVTLRCSSQSGHNTVSWYQQALGQGPQFIFQYYREEENGRGNFPPRFSGLQFPNYSSELNVNALELDDSALYLCASSLGPGGYEQYFGPGTRLTVT.

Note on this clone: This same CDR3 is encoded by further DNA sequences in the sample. Here the CDR3 reads CASSTEGVSPLHF. The DNA of the CDR3 is TGTGCCAGCAGTACCGAAGGGGTTTCACCCCTCCACTTT. The chain uses TRBV2 and TRBJ1-6; possibly TRBD1 for D (5 bases). Germline lookup yields CDR1 SNHLY and CDR2 FYNNEI. The V end lost 5 bases, the J end lost 9 bases, and 11 bases lay between the germline ends. The CDR3 is 13 amino acids.

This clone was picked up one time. The chain's CDR3 is CASSLGAWETQYF. In DNA form, the CDR3 reads TGCGCCAGCAGCTTGGGGGCTTGGGAGACCCAGTACTTC. This rearrangement joins TRBV5-1 to TRBJ2-5, with no clear D. The CDR3 has 13 amino acids. V lost 0 bases and J lost 5, with 8 bases in between. Germline V lookup: CDR1 SGHRS, CDR2 YFSETQ.

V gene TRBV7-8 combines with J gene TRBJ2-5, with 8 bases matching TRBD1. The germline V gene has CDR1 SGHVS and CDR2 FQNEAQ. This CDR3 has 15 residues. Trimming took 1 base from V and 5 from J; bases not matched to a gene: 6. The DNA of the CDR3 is TGTGCCAGCAGCTTAGGGACAGGGTTTATGGAGACCCAGTACTTC. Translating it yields CASSLGTGFMETQYF. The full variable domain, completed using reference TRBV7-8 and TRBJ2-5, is GAGVSQSPRYKVAKRGQDVALRCDPISGHVSLFWYQQALGQGPEFLTYFQNEAQLDKSGLPSDRFFAERPEGSVSTLKIQRTQQEDSAVYLCASSLGTGFMETQYFGPGTRLLVL.

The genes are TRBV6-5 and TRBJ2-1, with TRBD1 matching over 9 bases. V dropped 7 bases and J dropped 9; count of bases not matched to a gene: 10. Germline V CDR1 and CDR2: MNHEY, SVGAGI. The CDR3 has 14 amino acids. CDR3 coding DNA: TGTGCCAGCACCCCGGACAGGGGATATGGTGAGCAGTTCTTC. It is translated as CASTPDRGYGEQFF.